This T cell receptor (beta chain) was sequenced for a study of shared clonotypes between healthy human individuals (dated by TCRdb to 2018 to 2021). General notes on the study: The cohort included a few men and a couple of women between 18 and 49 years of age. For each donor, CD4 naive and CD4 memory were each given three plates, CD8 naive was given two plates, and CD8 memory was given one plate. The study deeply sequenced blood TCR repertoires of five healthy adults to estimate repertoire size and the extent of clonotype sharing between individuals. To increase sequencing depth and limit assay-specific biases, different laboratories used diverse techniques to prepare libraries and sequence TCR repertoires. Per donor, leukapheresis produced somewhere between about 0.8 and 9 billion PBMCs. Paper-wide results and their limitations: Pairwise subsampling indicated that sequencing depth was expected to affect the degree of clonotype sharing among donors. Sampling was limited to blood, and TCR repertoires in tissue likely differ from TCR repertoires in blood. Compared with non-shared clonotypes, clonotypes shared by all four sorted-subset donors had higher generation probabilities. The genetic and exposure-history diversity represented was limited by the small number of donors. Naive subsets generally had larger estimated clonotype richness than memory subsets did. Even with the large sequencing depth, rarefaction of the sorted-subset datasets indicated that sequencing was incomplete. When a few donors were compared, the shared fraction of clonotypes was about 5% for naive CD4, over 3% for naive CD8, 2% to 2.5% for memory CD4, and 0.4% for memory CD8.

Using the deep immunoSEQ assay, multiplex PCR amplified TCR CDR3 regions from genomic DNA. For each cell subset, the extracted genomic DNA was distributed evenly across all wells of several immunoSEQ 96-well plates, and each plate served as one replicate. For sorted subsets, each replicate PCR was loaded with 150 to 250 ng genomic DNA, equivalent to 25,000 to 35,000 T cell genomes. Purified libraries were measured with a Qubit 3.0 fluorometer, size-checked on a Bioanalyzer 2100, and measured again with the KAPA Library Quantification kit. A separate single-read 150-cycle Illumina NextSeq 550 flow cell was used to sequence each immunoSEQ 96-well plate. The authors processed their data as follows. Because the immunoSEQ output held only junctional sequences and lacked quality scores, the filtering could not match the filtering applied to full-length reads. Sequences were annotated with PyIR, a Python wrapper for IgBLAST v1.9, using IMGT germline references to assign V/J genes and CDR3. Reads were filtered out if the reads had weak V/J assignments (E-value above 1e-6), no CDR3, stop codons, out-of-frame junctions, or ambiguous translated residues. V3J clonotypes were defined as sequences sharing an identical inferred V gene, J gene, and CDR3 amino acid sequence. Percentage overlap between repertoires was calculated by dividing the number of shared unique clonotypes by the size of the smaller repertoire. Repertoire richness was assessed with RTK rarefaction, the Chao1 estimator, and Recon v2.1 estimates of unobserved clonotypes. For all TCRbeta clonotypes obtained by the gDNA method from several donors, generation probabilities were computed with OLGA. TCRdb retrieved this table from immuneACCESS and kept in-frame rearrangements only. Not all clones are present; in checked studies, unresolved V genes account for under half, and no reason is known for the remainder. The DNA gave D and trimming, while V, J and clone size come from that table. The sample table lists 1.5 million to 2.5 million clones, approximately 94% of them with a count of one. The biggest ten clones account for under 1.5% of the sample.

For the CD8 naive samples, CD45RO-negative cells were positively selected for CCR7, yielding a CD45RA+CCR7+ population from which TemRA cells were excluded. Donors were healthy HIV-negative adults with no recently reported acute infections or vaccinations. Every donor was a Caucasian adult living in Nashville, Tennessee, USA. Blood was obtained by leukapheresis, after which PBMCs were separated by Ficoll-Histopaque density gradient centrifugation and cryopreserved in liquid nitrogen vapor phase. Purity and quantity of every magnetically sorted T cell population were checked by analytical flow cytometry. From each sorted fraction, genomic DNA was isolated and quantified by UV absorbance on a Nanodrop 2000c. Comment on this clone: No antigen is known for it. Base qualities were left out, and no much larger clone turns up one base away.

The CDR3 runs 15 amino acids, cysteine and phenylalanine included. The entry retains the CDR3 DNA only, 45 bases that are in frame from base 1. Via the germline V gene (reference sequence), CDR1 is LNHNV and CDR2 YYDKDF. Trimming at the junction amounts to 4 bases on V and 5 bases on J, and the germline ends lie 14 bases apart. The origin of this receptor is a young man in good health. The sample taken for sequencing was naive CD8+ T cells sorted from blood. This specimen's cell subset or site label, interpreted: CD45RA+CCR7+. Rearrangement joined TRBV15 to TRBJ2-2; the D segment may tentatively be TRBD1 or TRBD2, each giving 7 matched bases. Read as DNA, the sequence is TGTGCCACCAGCATCCCGGGGGGACAGACCGGGGAGCTGTTTTTT. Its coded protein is CATSIPGGQTGELFF. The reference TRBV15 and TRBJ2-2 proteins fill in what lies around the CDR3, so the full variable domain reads DAMVIQNPRYQVTQFGKPVTLSCSQTLNHNVMYWYQQKSSQAPKLLFHYYDKDFNNEADTPDNFQSRRPNTSFCFLDIRSPGLGDTAMYLCATSIPGGQTGELFFGEGSRLTVL.